Following are 24 T cell receptor beta chains from one sample sequenced in a study of response to subunit inactivated influenza vaccine. Using its own MiXCR run on the RT-PCR reads, TCRdb lists one record per CDR3 protein. The sample holds about 780,000 distinct CDR3 sequences; less than 20% are singletons and the top ten take approximately 11%. The source material was PBMCs from blood, sampled about 5 days after vaccination. Receptors originate from a man aged 50-59 years who received an inactivated influenza vaccine.

This clonotype was observed many times. The CDR3 nucleotides read TGCAGCGCCGACAGCCCGCAAGAGACCCAGTACTTC. Protein: CSADSPQETQYF. The chain joins TRBV29-1 to TRBJ2-5; tentatively, D is TRBD1 (5 bases). Trimming took 7 bases from V and 2 from J, leaving 11 bases between them. CDR3 size: 12 residues. The germline CDR1 and CDR2 sequences are SQVTM and ANQGSEA.

The CDR3 sequence is CASSAQGSYTDTQYF. The DNA for the CDR3 is TGTGCCAGCAGCGCACAAGGTTCTTACACAGATACGCAGTATTTT. The chain joins TRBV7-3 to TRBJ2-3; D uncertain. Deletions cut 5 bases from V and 2 bases from J, with 14 bases between. Germline V gene sequence: CDR1 SGHTA, CDR2 FQGTGA. The CDR3 length is 15 residues.

This sequence joins TRBV19 and TRBJ2-1, with 7 bases that match TRBD2. The CDR3 covers 16 residues. The trim removed 3 bases at V and 0 bases at J, leaving 5 bases unmatched. Germline lookup yields CDR1 LNHDA and CDR2 SQIVND (reference sequence). The CDR3 region is CASSILAEHSYNEQFF. The CDR3 nucleotides read TGTGCCAGTAGTATCCTAGCGGAGCACTCCTACAATGAGCAGTTCTTC.

The V call is TRBV5-1, the J call TRBJ2-6, with D maybe TRBD1 (6 bases). Germline V gives CDR1 SGHRS, CDR2 YFSETQ. V lost 4 bases, J lost 4 bases, and 15 bases lay in between. The CDR3 is 16 residues long. Here the CDR3 DNA reads TGCGCCAGCAGCCCCGGGACACCGAGGGGGGCCAACGTCCTGACTTTC. Its protein product is CASSPGTPRGANVLTF.

This clonotype was seen more than once but under ten times. The V call is TRBV10-3, the J call TRBJ2-7; TRBD1 or TRBD2 may be the D gene (5 bases each). This CDR3 contains 15 residues. Germline V CDR1 and CDR2: ENHRY, SYGVKD. Between the trimmed V and J ends, which lost 2 bases and 4 bases, there was a span of 15 bases. CDR3 bases: TGTGCCATCAGTGAGGGGCGAGAGGGGTGGTACGAGCAGTACTTC. This translates into CAISEGREGWYEQYF.

V and J are TRBV11-2 and TRBJ2-2; D remains ambiguous. Germline V lookup: CDR1 SGHAT, CDR2 FQNNGV. This CDR3 contains 14 residues. V lost 0 bases and J 6 bases, leaving 8 bases between the germline ends. CDR3 loop: CASSLDDVAGELFF. CDR3 DNA: TGTGCCAGCAGCTTAGATGATGTGGCCGGGGAGCTGTTTTTT.

A few counts support this clonotype. The chain links TRBV6-1 to TRBJ1-6; 10 bases fit TRBD1. V trimming: 6 bases; J trimming: 10 bases; junction bases outside the gene matches: 6. The CDR3 sequence is 14 residues long. Germline CDR1 reads MNHNS; CDR2 reads SASEGT. This CDR3 is CASSRDRGGSPLHF. The DNA of the CDR3 is TGTGCCAGCAGCCGGGACAGGGGTGGATCACCCCTCCACTTT.

V gene TRBV19 combines with J gene TRBJ2-1, with D possibly being TRBD2 (6 bases). Per the germline V gene, CDR1 is LNHDA and CDR2 is SQIVND (reference sequence). The CDR3 loop spans 15 amino acids. V gave up 3 bases and J gave up 0 bases, with 9 bases separating them. DNA of the CDR3: TGTGCCAGTAGTATTTTCGGGAGCTCCTACAATGAGCAGTTCTTC. Encoded protein: CASSIFGSSYNEQFF.

The chain is built from TRBV11-2 and TRBJ2-5, with a weak D call TRBD1 (5 bases). Germline CDR1 reads SGHAT; CDR2 reads FQNNGV. The V end was cut by 2 bases, the J end by 7 bases, with 11 bases between. The CDR3 is made up of 13 amino acids. The CDR3 region is CASSLQGPGTQYF. The CDR3 DNA reads as TGTGCCAGCAGCTTACAGGGTCCAGGGACCCAGTACTTC.

Only a few counts were recorded for this clonotype. The V gene is TRBV20-1, the J gene TRBJ2-5; 9 bases fit TRBD1. The CDR3 is made up of 13 amino acids. V trimming: 6 bases; J trimming: 5 bases; junction bases outside the gene matches: 7. The germline V gene encodes CDR1 DFQATT and CDR2 SNEGSKA (reference sequence). For the CDR3, the DNA is TGCAGTGCCTACAGGGGGCTGGGTGAGACCCAGTACTTC. As protein: CSAYRGLGETQYF.

This clonotype was observed a handful of times. The CDR3 sequence is CSAQILVPYF. The CDR3, as DNA: TGCAGTGCCCAAATCTTAGTTCCGTATTTT. V is TRBV20-1 and J is TRBJ2-3; no firm D call. The germline V and J ends were trimmed by 6 bases and 14 bases, with 15 bases remaining between them. Per the germline V gene, CDR1 is DFQATT and CDR2 is SNEGSKA (reference sequence). The CDR3 runs 10 residues.

This clonotype came up a few times. This chain connects TRBV5-1 to TRBJ2-3; the D gene could be TRBD1 or TRBD2 (5 bases each). V dropped 6 bases and J dropped 3 bases, with 14 bases sitting between them. This CDR3 is 14 amino acids long. The V gene's germline CDR1 is SGHRS and CDR2 YFSETQ. CDR3 sequence (DNA): TGCGCCAGCAATAGGGGAGCTTCAACAGATACGCAGTATTTT. Its protein product is CASNRGASTDTQYF.

Many counts were recorded for this clonotype. The chain has TRBV12-3 or TRBV12-4 and TRBJ2-7; D may be TRBD2 (5 bases). The CDR3 is made up of 15 amino acids. The V and J ends lost 5 bases and 2 bases respectively, with 16 bases between them. For the CDR3, the DNA is TGTGCCAGCAGTCACGGACGGGAAATCACCTACGAGCAGTACTTC. Amino acid sequence: CASSHGREITYEQYF.

The V gene is TRBV28, the J gene TRBJ2-1; no definite D call. The V end lost 6 bases, the J end lost 2 bases, and 11 bases lay between the germline ends. The CDR3 totals 14 residues. Looked up from germline, CDR1 is MDHEN and CDR2 is SYDVKM. The CDR3 spells CASSPPSTYNEQFF. Written as DNA, the CDR3 is TGTGCCAGCAGCCCCCCCTCAACCTACAATGAGCAGTTCTTC.

The chain combines TRBV20-1 with TRBJ2-3; TRBD2 agrees at 9 bases. Germline V gene lookup returns CDR1 DFQATT and CDR2 SNEGSKA (reference sequence). V shed 1 base and J 5 bases; nucleotides not matched to a gene: 7. There are 15 residues in the CDR3. The CDR3: CSARVQRGARDTQYF. CDR3 bases: TGCAGTGCTAGAGTCCAGCGGGGGGCCCGAGATACGCAGTATTTT.

This clonotype was counted only a few times. The chain uses TRBV5-1 and TRBJ2-6; D may be TRBD1 or TRBD2 (5 bases each). Trimming took off 4 bases at V and 1 base at J, with 21 bases between the two ends. The CDR3 runs 19 residues. Germline CDR1 and CDR2: SGHRS and YFSETQ. In nucleotides, the CDR3 is TGCGCCAGCAGCACGAAAGGGACGGCGGCGTCTTCTGGGGCCAACGTCCTGACTTTC. Amino acids: CASSTKGTAASSGANVLTF.

This clonotype was counted between two and nine times. The chain couples TRBV7-2 to TRBJ2-1, with 15 bases that match TRBD2. The CDR3 is made up of 17 amino acids. Germline loops: CDR1 SGHTA, CDR2 FQGNSA. The ends lost 5 bases at V and 4 bases at J; junction bases unmatched: 6. CDR3 residues: CASSLGTSGGLYNEQFF. CDR3 coding DNA: TGTGCCAGCAGCCTTGGGACTAGCGGGGGGTTATACAATGAGCAGTTCTTC.

The sample holds many counts of this clonotype. The chain couples TRBV12-3 or TRBV12-4 to TRBJ1-6, with D hard to call. There are 15 residues in the CDR3. Trimming took off 3 bases at V and 7 bases at J, with 13 bases between the two ends. Here the CDR3 DNA reads TGTGCCAGCAGTTTGACGGGTTTCCCGAATTCACCCCTCCACTTT. This sequence encodes CASSLTGFPNSPLHF.

This clonotype was seen ten or more times. V usage is TRBV5-1 and J usage is TRBJ2-1, with no clear D. V shed 4 bases and J shed 6 bases, with 8 bases lying between them. Looked up from germline, CDR1 is SGHRS and CDR2 is YFSETQ. The CDR3 runs to 12 residues. This CDR3 reads CASSEWGNEQFF. The DNA of the CDR3 is TGCGCCAGCAGCGAATGGGGCAATGAGCAGTTCTTC.

The V call is TRBV5-1, the J call TRBJ2-6, with D unresolved. In germline, CDR1 is SGHRS, CDR2 YFSETQ. CDR3 size: 15 residues. Trimming took off 6 bases at V and 0 bases at J, with 10 bases between the two ends. Written as DNA, the CDR3 is TGCGCCAGCAAACCGCTGATCTCTGGGGCCAACGTCCTGACTTTC. Residues: CASKPLISGANVLTF.

The chain carries TRBV11-1 and TRBJ2-6; 7 nucleotides match TRBD2. In germline, CDR1 is SGHAT, CDR2 FQDESV (reference sequence). This CDR3 comprises 18 residues. V was pared by 3 bases and J by 0 bases, with 8 bases of the junction left unmatched. The CDR3 spells CASSFAAGRISGANVLTF. CDR3 in DNA: TGTGCCAGCAGCTTTGCAGCGGGGAGGATCTCTGGGGCCAACGTCCTGACTTTC.

This clonotype has only a few counts. The V gene is TRBV20-1, the J gene TRBJ2-5; 14 bases map to TRBD2. CDR1 and CDR2 (germline): DFQATT, SNEGSKA (reference sequence). V was clipped by 6 bases and J by 7 bases; unmatched bases: 10. CDR3 size: 15 residues. The CDR3 loop is CSAPGTSGREVTQYF. The CDR3, as DNA: TGCAGTGCACCGGGGACTAGCGGGAGAGAGGTGACCCAGTACTTC.

The rearrangement joins TRBV25-1 to TRBJ1-2, with D possibly being TRBD1 (6 bases). V lost 6 bases and J 2 bases, leaving 19 bases between the germline ends. Germline loops: CDR1 MGHDK, CDR2 SYGVNS. The CDR3 runs to 16 residues. CDR3 region: CASSPRRQAPNYGYTF. The DNA for the CDR3 is TGTGCCAGCAGCCCCCGAAGACAGGCGCCGAACTATGGCTACACCTTC.

This clonotype appeared many times. The chain recombines TRBV5-1 with TRBJ1-1; no clear D. The CDR3 totals 15 residues. In germline, CDR1 is SGHRS, CDR2 YFSETQ. With 0 bases removed from V and 2 bases from J, the gap between germline ends came to 11 bases. CDR3 loop: CASSLGLTPNTEAFF. CDR3 bases: TGCGCCAGCAGCTTGGGGTTGACACCAAACACTGAAGCTTTCTTT.